This T cell receptor beta chain was identified during a study of cytomegalovirus exposure and HLA in healthy donors. About the study: HLA-typed donors were the source of tens of millions of unique TCRs held in an early data release.

In the PCR, 60 Vbeta and 13 Jbeta primers were used. The method was immunoSEQ multiplex PCR; TCRdb's version includes in-frame clones alone and lacks a portion of them. This sample has about 180,000 clones, with 70% to 75% found just once. Study findings and constraints: A previous analysis found most TCR beta V segments productive roughly 87% or roughly 30% of the time.

The CDR3 loop spans 13 amino acids. Germline V lookup: CDR1 SGHRS, CDR2 YFSETQ. V lost 2 bases to trimming and J lost 0 bases, with 5 bases between them. As for this clone: Its antigen is currently unknown.

The receptor's source is a male donor in good health and CMV-seronegative. The rearrangement joins TRBV5-1 to TRBJ1-1; the D is unclear. Sample: PBMCs. The CDR3 coding sequence is TGCGCCAGCAGCTTACGGGTGAACACTGAAGCTTTCTTT. Its translation: CASSLRVNTEAFF.